The 23 T cell receptor beta chains given below trace back to one sample, sequenced in a study of cytomegalovirus exposure and HLA in healthy donors. Assay used: immunoSEQ multiplex PCR; TCRdb lists only in-frame clones, some missing. This table has about 260,000 clones, roughly 87% appearing once. What was sequenced was PBMCs. These receptors were taken from a woman aged 25 to 39 in good health and CMV-seronegative.

The chain couples TRBV6-5 to TRBJ2-7, with a weak D call TRBD1 (6 bases). CDR1 and CDR2 (germline): MNHEY, SVGAGI. The length of the CDR3 is 16 residues. V was cut by 0 bases and J by 0 bases, with 12 bases left in between. CDR3 amino acids: CASSYSGQGYSYEQYF. The CDR3 DNA reads TGTGCCAGCAGTTACTCGGGTCAGGGGTACTCCTACGAGCAGTACTTC.

The genes are TRBV4-3 and TRBJ2-7; no clear D. The CDR3 is made up of 15 amino acids. The germline gives CDR1 LGHNA, CDR2 YSLEER. Trimming took 0 bases from V and 2 from J, leaving 11 bases between them. This CDR3 is CASSQDRRATYEQYF. CDR3 in DNA: TGCGCCAGCAGCCAAGATCGCCGGGCTACCTACGAGCAGTACTTC.

The rearrangement links TRBV25-1 to TRBJ2-5; 8 bases are shared with TRBD1. Germline V gene lookup returns CDR1 MGHDK and CDR2 SYGVNS. The CDR3 is 14 amino acids. The junction had 2 bases not matched to a gene; V was cut back by 3 bases and J by 2 bases. The DNA for the CDR3 is TGTGCCAGCAGTGAGGGACAGGTACAAGAGACCCAGTACTTC. This gives the protein CASSEGQVQETQYF. Variable domain in full (rest from reference TRBV25-1 and TRBJ2-5): EADIYQTPRYLVIGTGKKITLECSQTMGHDKMYWYQQDPGMELHLIHYSYGVNSTEKGDLSSESTVSRIRTEHFPLTLESARPSHTSQYLCASSEGQVQETQYFGPGTRLLVL.

This clone was seen just once. The J gene is TRBJ2-1, the V gene TRBV15; 9 bases fit TRBD2. This CDR3 contains 17 residues. Germline trimming cut 2 bases from V and 6 bases from J; bases unmatched to any gene: 11. The germline gives CDR1 LNHNV, CDR2 YYDKDF (reference sequence). The CDR3 DNA reads TGTGCCACCAGCAGACCAGCCCAGGGACTAGCTGGCAATGAGCAGTTCTTC. As protein: CATSRPAQGLAGNEQFF.

The chain joins TRBV6-1 to TRBJ2-7; TRBD2 agrees at 13 bases. Per germline, CDR1 MNHNS and CDR2 SASEGT. The ends lost 4 bases at V and 6 bases at J; junction bases unmatched: 9. The CDR3 consists of 16 residues. The CDR3, as DNA: TGTGCCAGCAGTGCAACAACCAGGACTAGCGGGAGCGAGCAGTACTTC. It is translated as CASSATTRTSGSEQYF.

The chain has TRBV28 and TRBJ2-1, with TRBD2 matching 10 bases. The CDR3 is made up of 15 amino acids. CDR1 and CDR2 (germline): MDHEN, SYDVKM. The junction had 1 base not matched to a gene; V was cut back by 3 bases and J by 2 bases. The CDR3 region has the DNA TGTGCCAGCAGTTTGCTAGCGGGAGCCTACAATGAGCAGTTCTTC. It specifies CASSLLAGAYNEQFF.

The chain has TRBV28 and TRBJ1-4; TRBD1 matches 9 bases. Losses at the gene ends were 1 base for V and 4 bases for J; bases not matched to a gene: 1. The CDR3 is 15 amino acids. Germline-derived CDR1 and CDR2 are MDHEN and SYDVKM. CDR3 region: CASSLSTGGNEKLFF. The CDR3 nucleotides read TGTGCCAGCAGTTTATCGACAGGGGGTAATGAAAAACTGTTTTTT.

The rearrangement uses TRBV7-9 and TRBJ2-7; 7 bases are shared with TRBD1. The CDR3 runs to 13 residues. With V trimmed by 5 bases and J by 5 bases, 6 bases remained unmatched. From germline, CDR1 is SEHNR and CDR2 FQNEAQ (reference sequence). CDR3 in DNA: TGTGCCAGCAGCCCTGACAGGGACCACGAGCAGTACTTC. Translation gives CASSPDRDHEQYF.

The chain has TRBV4-1 and TRBJ2-3; D gene unclear. Trimming removed 1 base from V and 2 bases from J, with 7 bases in between. The V gene's germline CDR1 is MGHRA and CDR2 YSYEKL. The length of the CDR3 is 14 residues. DNA of the CDR3: TGCGCCAGCAGCCAAGGGGAAAACACAGATACGCAGTATTTT. This translates into CASSQGENTDTQYF.

The chain links TRBV27 to TRBJ2-1; D possibly corresponds to TRBD2 (5 bases). Trimming cost V 5 bases and J 7 bases, with 12 bases left between them. This CDR3 comprises 13 residues. Germline assignment: CDR1 MNHEY and CDR2 SMNVEV (reference sequence). This chain's CDR3 is CASSPDYFNEQFF. Here the CDR3 DNA reads TGTGCCAGCAGTCCCGACTACTTTAATGAGCAGTTCTTC.

This clone appeared once. This sequence joins TRBV4-1 and TRBJ2-7, with D perhaps TRBD2 (5 bases). Looked up from germline, CDR1 is MGHRA and CDR2 is YSYEKL. The ends were cut back, 1 base at V and 3 bases at J, with 10 bases in the middle. The CDR3 sequence is 14 residues long. CDR3 sequence (DNA): TGCGCCAGCAGCCAAGGCCCCCGGGACTACGAGCAGTACTTC. Amino acid sequence: CASSQGPRDYEQYF.

The DNA of the CDR3 is TGTGCCAGCACCCCAGGACAGATGAACACTGAAGCTTTCTTT. Translated, it gives CASTPGQMNTEAFF. J is TRBJ1-1 and V is TRBV6-5; weak D call: TRBD1 (6 bases). Germline values: CDR1 MNHEY, CDR2 SVGAGI. The CDR3 has 14 residues. V was shortened by 7 bases and J by 0 bases, with 12 bases between the two germline ends.

Written as DNA, the CDR3 is TGTGCCAGTAGTTGGGGACAGGGTACAGATACGCAGTATTTT. Protein product: CASSWGQGTDTQYF. The chain employs TRBV19 and TRBJ2-3, with 9 bases aligning to TRBD1. Germline CDR1 and CDR2: LNHDA and SQIVND (reference sequence). The CDR3 runs 14 residues. The V and J ends lost 5 bases and 3 bases, in that order; junction bases with no gene match: 3. Drawing the rest from reference TRBV19 and TRBJ2-3, the complete variable domain is DGGITQSPKYLFRKEGQNVTLSCEQNLNHDAMYWYRQDPGQGLRLIYYSQIVNDFQKGDIAEGYSVSREKKESFPLTVTSAQKNPTAFYLCASSWGQGTDTQYFGPGTRLTVL.

The chain couples TRBV5-1 to TRBJ2-1; 7 bases agree with TRBD1. The V gene end was trimmed by 2 bases and the J gene end by 6 bases; junction bases not matched to a gene: 8. The germline CDR1 and CDR2 sequences are SGHRS and YFSETQ. The CDR3 loop spans 15 amino acids. The DNA for the CDR3 is TGCGCCAGCAGCTTCCGACAGGGTCCAGGCAATGAGCAGTTCTTC. Amino acids: CASSFRQGPGNEQFF. The whole variable domain, filled in from reference TRBV5-1 and TRBJ2-1, reads KAGVTQTPRYLIKTRGQQVTLSCSPISGHRSVSWYQQTPGQGLQFLFEYFSETQRNKGNFPGRFSGRQFSNSRSEMNVSTLELGDSALYLCASSFRQGPGNEQFFGPGTRLTVL.

The chain combines TRBV29-1 with TRBJ1-1; TRBD1 is a possible D gene (5 bases). V dropped 7 bases and J dropped 5 bases, with 14 bases sitting between them. The CDR3 has 12 amino acids. CDR1 SQVTM and CDR2 ANQGSEA come from the germline V gene. The CDR3 sequence is CSAVGGWTEAFF. The CDR3 nucleotides are TGCAGCGCGGTCGGGGGATGGACTGAAGCTTTCTTT.

V gene TRBV5-1 combines with J gene TRBJ2-1, with 9 bases matching TRBD1. The germline gives CDR1 SGHRS, CDR2 YFSETQ. V dropped 3 bases and J dropped 6; count of bases not matched to a gene: 13. This CDR3 is 17 amino acids long. The CDR3 DNA follows: TGCGCCAGCAGCTATGACCTGGGACAGGGTAGAGTCAATGAGCAGTTCTTC. Translation: CASSYDLGQGRVNEQFF.

This chain uses TRBV5-4 with TRBJ2-6; D remains ambiguous. Germline CDR1 reads SGHNT; CDR2 reads YYREEE (reference sequence). The CDR3 totals 15 residues. Trimming took off 2 bases at V and 2 bases at J, with 8 bases between the two ends. The CDR3 region has the DNA TGTGCCAGCAGCTTTGATACGGCTGGGGCCAACGTCCTGACTTTC. Protein: CASSFDTAGANVLTF. The whole variable domain, filled in from reference TRBV5-4 and TRBJ2-6, reads ETGVTQSPTHLIKTRGQQVTLRCSSQSGHNTVSWYQQALGQGPQFIFQYYREEENGRGNFPPRFSGLQFPNYSSELNVNALELDDSALYLCASSFDTAGANVLTFGAGSRLTVL.

The chain uses TRBV27 and TRBJ2-1; D not certain. CDR3 size: 11 residues. V was clipped by 4 bases and J by 8 bases, with 6 bases between them. Germline loops: CDR1 MNHEY, CDR2 SMNVEV (reference sequence). CDR3 DNA sequence: TGTGCCAGCAGTTCTTTTTATGAGCAGTTCTTC. Residues: CASSSFYEQFF.

J is TRBJ1-3 and V is TRBV4-1; 11 bases line up with TRBD1. V lost 6 bases and J lost 0; bases outside the gene matches: 10. CDR3 length: 18 amino acids. Per germline, CDR1 MGHRA and CDR2 YSYEKL. In nucleotides, the CDR3 is TGCGCCAGCAGTCTCACCGCCGGGACAGGGGGCTCTGGAAACACCATATATTTT. Its translation: CASSLTAGTGGSGNTIYF.

The CDR3 loop reads CASSPGDRDLYNEQFF. The CDR3 region has the DNA TGTGCCAGCAGCCCAGGGGACAGGGACCTCTACAATGAGCAGTTCTTC. The rearrangement links TRBV7-9 to TRBJ2-1, with 9 bases fitting TRBD1. Germline CDR1 and CDR2: SEHNR and FQNEAQ (reference sequence). This CDR3 spans 16 amino acids. V lost 5 bases, J lost 3 bases, and 8 bases stayed unmatched. Supplemented by reference TRBV7-9 and TRBJ2-1, the full variable domain reads DTGVSQNPRHKITKRGQNVTFRCDPISEHNRLYWYRQTLGQGPEFLTYFQNEAQLEKSRLLSDRFSAERPKGSFSTLEIQRTEQGDSAMYLCASSPGDRDLYNEQFFGPGTRLTVL.

This chain connects TRBV11-2 to TRBJ2-7, with 9 bases identical to TRBD1. The CDR3 totals 13 residues. The V and J ends lost 5 bases and 4 bases, in that order; junction bases with no gene match: 3. The germline V gene has CDR1 SGHAT and CDR2 FQNNGV. CDR3 amino acids: CASSLDRGYEQYF. CDR3 nucleotides: TGTGCCAGCAGCCTTGACAGGGGGTACGAGCAGTACTTC.

The count of this clone is one. V and J are TRBV4-1 and TRBJ2-3, with TRBD1 matching 7 bases. J lost 6 bases, V lost 4 bases, and 4 bases had no gene match. Germline V gene sequence: CDR1 MGHRA, CDR2 YSYEKL. The CDR3 runs to 13 residues. DNA for the CDR3: TGCGCCAGCAGCCTCAGGGGGACGGATACGCAGTATTTT. It yields the protein CASSLRGTDTQYF.

The chain recombines TRBV27 with TRBJ1-2, with 10 nucleotides matching TRBD1. The CDR3 contains 15 residues. Trimming removed 5 bases from V and 5 bases from J; junction bases left unmatched: 8. From germline, CDR1 is MNHEY and CDR2 SMNVEV (reference sequence). The CDR3 sequence: CASSPFRTGGYGYTF. For the CDR3, the DNA is TGTGCCAGCAGTCCGTTCCGGACAGGGGGGTATGGCTACACCTTC.